The sequence of this T cell receptor (beta chain) was determined in a study of post-analysis software for immune sequencing data. Overall study: Disease trajectories encompassed relapsing-remitting, secondary progressive and progressive-relapsing multiple sclerosis.

Unique molecular identifiers were carried by the TCR beta cDNA libraries. Yield was 450,000 to 650,000 cDNA molecules from roughly 0.93 to 9.6 million T cells. A single record per CDR3 protein comes from TCRdb applying MiXCR to the PCR reads. The sample yields about 560,000 distinct CDR3 sequences, 44% seen once. Regarding the study as a whole: Controls showed lower frequencies than patients for a handful of TRBV segments, and TRBV5-6, TRBV5-1 and TRBV20-1 were among these. Multiple sclerosis was associated with a significant reduction in normalized Chao1 diversity relative to controls.

This clonotype was seen a few times. Antigen specificity is unknown. With V trimmed by 5 bases and J by 5 bases, 4 bases remained unmatched. The CDR3 is 14 residues long. This sequence was found in a girl under 18 with multiple sclerosis. This sequence joins TRBV12-3 or TRBV12-4 and TRBJ1-2; TRBD1 aligns across 11 bases. What was sequenced was blood. The CDR3 here is CASSRTGGGYGYTF. CDR3 DNA sequence: TGTGCCAGCAGTCGGACAGGGGGCGGGTATGGCTACACCTTC.